Listed below are T cell receptor beta chains from one sample, sequenced in a study of graft-versus-host responses after intestinal transplantation. The repertoire was sequenced with immunoSEQ multiplex PCR; TCRdb's copy has only in-frame clones and lacks some. The data show 95,000 to 100,000 clones, with around 88% seen just once and 1.4% held by the top ten. Sequencing was performed on PBMCs, taken 255 days after intestinal transplant. These receptors were obtained from a human patient who received an intestinal transplant, so some T cells may come from the graft donor. Both conserved end residues are part of each CDR3. The D gene is left open where the match is weak. Size values are once, few and many counts, or a class for expanded clones, and some rows have none.

j_call | d_call | clone_size | v_call | cdr3_aa | cdr3_nt
TRBJ2-3 | - | - | TRBV5-4 | CASSLSARGLDTQYF | TGTGCCAGCAGCTTGTCGGCTCGCGGACTTGATACGCAGTATTTT
TRBJ2-1 | TRBD2 | - | TRBV7-3 | CASSLIWCVREGRDNEQFF | TGTGCCAGCAGCTTAATTTGGTGTGTGCGGGAGGGCAGGGACAATGAGCAGTTCTTC
TRBJ1-1 | TRBD1 | - | TRBV6-6 | CASSLTGGLNTEAFF | TGTGCCAGCAGCCTGACAGGGGGCTTGAACACTGAAGCTTTCTTT
TRBJ1-1 | - | - | TRBV11-2 | CASSLDSGFNTEAFF | TGTGCCAGCAGCTTAGACTCAGGGTTCAACACTGAAGCTTTCTTT
TRBJ1-5 | - | - | TRBV28 | CASSLGLDWTNQPQHF | TGTGCCAGCAGTTTAGGCCTCGACTGGACAAATCAGCCCCAGCATTTT
TRBJ1-6 | TRBD1 | - | TRBV10-3 | CAISGPDRVDSPLHF | TGTGCCATCAGTGGGCCAGACAGGGTGGACTCACCCCTCCACTTT
TRBJ1-5 | - | - | TRBV7-8 | CASSLAGRLSQPQHF | TGTGCCAGCAGCTTAGCAGGGCGGCTCAGTCAGCCCCAGCATTTT
TRBJ2-5 | TRBD1 | - | TRBV6-5 | CASSYQQGERVETQYF | TGTGCCAGCAGTTATCAACAGGGGGAAAGGGTGGAGACCCAGTACTTC
TRBJ2-2 | TRBD2 | - | TRBV6-6 | CASSSQLAGSTGELFF | TGTGCCAGCAGTTCCCAACTAGCGGGGAGCACCGGGGAGCTGTTTTTT
TRBJ1-2 | TRBD1 | - | TRBV5-1 | CASSLGTGGACTF | TGCGCCAGCAGCTTGGGGACAGGGGGCGCGTGCACCTTC
TRBJ2-3 | - | - | TRBV4-1 | CASSQTTNPDTQYF | TGCGCCAGCAGCCAAACTACTAATCCAGATACGCAGTATTTT
TRBJ2-7 | TRBD2 | - | TRBV5-4 | CASSSGLAGYEQYF | TGTGCCAGCAGCTCAGGACTAGCGGGCTACGAGCAGTACTTC
TRBJ1-1 | - | - | TRBV28 | CASIWGGEVNTEAFF | TGTGCCAGCATTTGGGGTGGCGAGGTGAACACTGAAGCTTTCTTT
TRBJ2-1 | TRBD1 | - | TRBV10-2 | CASRGPGGNEQFF | TGCGCCAGCAGGGGACCAGGGGGCAATGAGCAGTTCTTC
TRBJ2-7 | TRBD2 | - | TRBV29-1 | CSVLEAGPSYEQYF | TGCAGCGTTCTGGAAGCGGGGCCTTCCTACGAGCAGTACTTC
TRBJ2-6 | - | - | TRBV19 | CASKRAGANVLTF | TGTGCCAGTAAAAGGGCTGGGGCCAACGTCCTGACTTTC
TRBJ1-2 | - | - | TRBV6-5 | CASSYVSSGEGYTF | TGTGCCAGCAGTTATGTGTCCTCGGGGGAAGGCTACACCTTC
TRBJ2-1 | TRBD1 | once | TRBV19 | CASTTGGYNEQFF | TGTGCCAGTACGACAGGGGGTTACAATGAGCAGTTCTTC
TRBJ2-7 | TRBD2 | - | TRBV5-4 | CASSLWTSGSPSYEQYF | TGTGCCAGCAGCTTGTGGACTAGCGGGAGTCCCTCCTACGAGCAGTACTTC
TRBJ2-7 | - | - | TRBV7-2 | CASSLVERGEQYF | TGTGCCAGCAGCTTAGTCGAACGAGGCGAGCAGTACTTC
TRBJ2-3 | - | - | TRBV10-3 | CANSRDSTDTQYF | TGTGCCAACAGCAGGGACAGCACAGATACGCAGTATTTT
TRBJ2-3 | TRBD2 | - | TRBV7-9 | CASSRTTSGRAGDTQYF | TGTGCCAGCAGTCGGACAACTAGCGGGAGGGCCGGGGATACGCAGTATTTT
TRBJ2-3 | - | - | TRBV2 | CASSARITDTQYF | TGTGCCAGCAGTGCGAGGATCACAGATACGCAGTATTTT
TRBJ2-7 | TRBD1 | - | TRBV6-1 | CASHYRGLAYEQYF | TGTGCCAGTCACTATAGGGGGCTGGCCTACGAGCAGTACTTC
TRBJ1-6 | - | - | TRBV15 | CATSRDYSPLHF | TGTGCCACCAGCAGAGATTATTCACCCCTCCACTTT
TRBJ2-3 | - | - | TRBV7-2 | CASSLEWGLSDTQYF | TGTGCCAGCAGCTTAGAGTGGGGACTTAGTGATACGCAGTATTTT
TRBJ2-7 | - | - | TRBV4-1 | CASSQDAGPSYEQYF | TGCGCCAGCAGCCAAGATGCAGGGCCTTCCTACGAGCAGTACTTC
TRBJ2-7 | - | - | TRBV5-1 | CASSAGHRSSYEQYF | TGCGCCAGCAGTGCAGGACACCGCAGCTCCTACGAGCAGTACTTC
TRBJ1-3 | - | few | TRBV9 | CASSVEAAGRNTIYF | TGTGCCAGCAGCGTAGAGGCTGCGGGGAGAAACACCATATATTTT
TRBJ2-7 | - | - | TRBV29-1 | CSVEAVMTGKGYEQYF | TGCAGCGTTGAAGCCGTCATGACAGGTAAAGGGTACGAGCAGTACTTC
TRBJ2-7 | - | - | TRBV11-2 | CASSEGSWQYF | TGTGCCAGCAGCGAAGGGTCTTGGCAGTACTTC
TRBJ2-7 | TRBD2 | few | TRBV6-1 | CASSEATSGSYEQYF | TGTGCCAGCAGTGAAGCGACTAGCGGCTCCTACGAGCAGTACTTC
TRBJ2-5 | TRBD2 | - | TRBV5-1 | CASSSELASGTQYF | TGCGCCAGCAGCTCAGAACTAGCTAGCGGGACCCAGTACTTC
TRBJ2-5 | TRBD2 | - | TRBV4-3 | CASSLAAYSGYAQETQYF | TGCGCCAGCAGCCTAGCCGCTTATAGCGGGTACGCACAAGAGACCCAGTACTTC
TRBJ2-1 | - | - | TRBV19 | CASSIPTDHNYNEQFF | TGTGCCAGTAGTATTCCGACAGATCACAACTACAATGAGCAGTTCTTC
TRBJ2-1 | TRBD2 | once | TRBV29-1 | CSVNSLRLAVEQFF | TGCAGCGTTAACTCCCTTCGACTAGCAGTTGAGCAGTTCTTC
TRBJ2-1 | TRBD2 | few | TRBV9 | CASSVTSGPSYNEQFF | TGTGCCAGCAGCGTGACTAGCGGGCCTTCCTACAATGAGCAGTTCTTC